These 18 T cell receptor beta chains came from one sample sequenced in a study of beta chain features in type 1 diabetes. The isolated RNA, all of it, was reverse transcribed, so expressed TCRB transcripts were what got sequenced. The repertoire was sequenced with immunoSEQ multiplex PCR; TCRdb's copy has only in-frame clones and lacks some. The sample has under 400,000 clones; roughly 12% are singletons. The sequencing input was naive CD4+ T cells from blood. Source of these receptors: a man between 18 and 35 years old in good health.

This clone was observed a handful of times. The V call is TRBV7-7, the J call TRBJ2-1; a weak D match, TRBD1 (6 bases). The CDR3 extends over 14 amino acids. V was shortened by 5 bases and J by 0 bases, with 8 bases between the two germline ends. Looked up from germline, CDR1 is SSHAT and CDR2 is FNYEAQ (reference sequence). The CDR3 protein is CASSPDSSYNEQFF. The DNA for the CDR3 is TGTGCCAGCAGCCCGGACAGCTCCTACAATGAGCAGTTCTTC.

This chain connects TRBV4-2 to TRBJ2-5; 8 nucleotides align to TRBD2. The J segment lost 4 bases and the V segment lost 1 base, leaving 5 bases of the junction unmatched. CDR1 LGHNA and CDR2 YNFKEQ come from the germline V gene. This CDR3 has 15 residues. The CDR3 loop reads CASSQAGAGGETQYF. In DNA, the CDR3 is TGTGCCAGCAGCCAAGCCGGGGCGGGGGGAGAGACCCAGTACTTC.

The chain combines TRBV2 with TRBJ1-2; tentatively, D is TRBD1 (6 bases). The CDR3 runs to 12 residues. Germline V gives CDR1 SNHLY, CDR2 FYNNEI. V shed 8 bases and J shed 7 bases, with 14 bases lying between them. The CDR3 sequence: CASHRTGFGYTF. The CDR3 nucleotides read TGTGCCAGCCACCGCACAGGGTTTGGCTACACCTTC.

V usage is TRBV28 and J usage is TRBJ2-5, with 11 bases aligning to TRBD2. This CDR3 comprises 14 residues. Germline V gene sequence: CDR1 MDHEN, CDR2 SYDVKM. Unmatched junction bases numbered 1, after V lost 5 bases and J lost 2 bases. CDR3 protein: CASSTSGGQETQYF. CDR3 DNA sequence: TGTGCCAGCAGTACTAGCGGGGGACAAGAGACCCAGTACTTC.

This clone occurred a few times. This sequence joins TRBV7-2 and TRBJ2-5; D not resolved. The CDR3 runs to 12 residues. Germline lookup yields CDR1 SGHTA and CDR2 FQGNSA. V dropped 0 bases and J dropped 9 bases, with 8 bases sitting between them. CDR3 amino acids: CASSLAESPQYF. In DNA, the CDR3 is TGTGCCAGCAGCTTAGCAGAGTCCCCCCAGTACTTC. The variable domain in full, with the rest retrieved from reference TRBV7-2 and TRBJ2-5, is GAGVSQSPSNKVTEKGKDVELRCDPISGHTALYWYRQSLGQGLEFLIYFQGNSAPDKSGLPSDRFSAERTGGSVSTLTIQRTQQEDSAVYLCASSLAESPQYFGPGTRLLVL.

The gene calls are TRBV7-9 and TRBJ1-2; D call uncertain. The CDR3 contains 12 residues. Trimming removed 5 bases from V and 7 bases from J, with 11 bases in between. CDR1 SEHNR and CDR2 FQNEAQ come from the germline V gene (reference sequence). This CDR3 is CASSPLYAGYTF. In DNA form, the CDR3 reads TGTGCCAGCAGCCCTCTCTATGCTGGCTACACCTTC.

The V call is TRBV18, the J call TRBJ2-5, with 8 bases identical to TRBD1. The CDR3 is 15 residues long. The germline gives CDR1 KGHSH, CDR2 LQKENI. Trimming removed 3 bases from V and 4 bases from J; junction bases left unmatched: 7. The CDR3: CASSPETGARETQYF. CDR3 bases: TGTGCCAGCTCACCGGAGACAGGGGCGAGAGAGACCCAGTACTTC.

The chain employs TRBV7-6 and TRBJ2-7, with 9 bases fitting TRBD2. Losses at the gene ends were 3 bases for V and 6 bases for J; bases not matched to a gene: 9. The CDR3 length is 15 residues. CDR1 is SGHVS and CDR2 is FNYEAQ in the germline V gene. CDR3 sequence reads: CASSLLAGVVSEQYF. As DNA, the CDR3 is TGTGCCAGCAGCTTGTTAGCGGGAGTGGTCTCCGAGCAGTACTTC. Based on the CDR3 plus reference TRBV7-6 and TRBJ2-7, the full variable domain is GAGVSQSPRYKVTKRGQDVALRCDPISGHVSLYWYRQALGQGPEFLTYFNYEAQQDKSGLPNDRFSAERPEGSISTLTIQRTEQRDSAMYRCASSLLAGVVSEQYFGPGTRLTVT.

This clone was picked up a small number of times. This chain connects TRBV7-2 to TRBJ2-5, with D perhaps TRBD1 (6 bases). The J call may be incorrect, as the DNA end agrees better with TRBJ2-7. Germline CDR1 and CDR2: SGHTA and FQGNSA. The CDR3 loop spans 12 amino acids. CDR3 residues: CASSEQGYEQYF. The CDR3 region has the DNA TGTGCCAGCAGCGAACAGGGTTACGAGCAGTACTTC.

This chain connects TRBV30 to TRBJ1-2; 9 nucleotides line up with TRBD1. CDR1 GTSNPN and CDR2 SVGIG come from the germline V gene (reference sequence). The CDR3 has 14 amino acids. J gave up 5 bases and V 4 bases, and 8 bases lay outside the gene matches. The CDR3 nucleotides are TGTGCCTGGACGACCCAGACAGGGGGTTATGGCTACACCTTC. Translation: CAWTTQTGGYGYTF.

This clone was counted a few times. The CDR3 reads CAISALGDEQFF. For the CDR3, the DNA is TGTGCCATCAGTGCCCTAGGAGATGAGCAGTTCTTC. The genes are TRBV10-3 and TRBJ2-1, with no clear D. Germline lookup yields CDR1 ENHRY and CDR2 SYGVKD. The CDR3 has 12 residues. V was shortened by 4 bases and J by 8 bases, with 9 bases between the two germline ends.

This chain uses TRBV19 with TRBJ1-2, with 8 nucleotides matching TRBD1. Trimming took 7 bases from V and 0 from J; bases not matched to a gene: 10. The germline CDR1 and CDR2 sequences are LNHDA and SQIVND (reference sequence). The CDR3 totals 16 residues. The CDR3 region is CASTDHWGQANYGYTF. The CDR3 DNA follows: TGTGCCAGTACGGACCATTGGGGACAGGCTAACTATGGCTACACCTTC.

This clone was recorded a few times. V is TRBV28 and J is TRBJ2-3, with 7 bases fitting TRBD1. Germline CDR1 reads MDHEN; CDR2 reads SYDVKM. With V trimmed by 6 bases and J by 6 bases, 9 bases remained unmatched. CDR3 length: 14 amino acids. CDR3 sequence: CASSPPDRADTQYF. DNA of the CDR3: TGTGCCAGCAGCCCCCCCGACAGGGCGGATACGCAGTATTTT.

The rearrangement joins TRBV5-1 to TRBJ2-3; tentative D call: TRBD2 (6 bases). Germline CDR1 SGHRS, CDR2 YFSETQ. Trimming took 0 bases from V and 2 from J, leaving 16 bases between them. CDR3 length: 17 residues. In DNA, the CDR3 is TGCGCCAGCAGCTTGGAGTACGTGGGAGGTCCCACAGATACGCAGTATTTT. Translated, it gives CASSLEYVGGPTDTQYF.

The chain joins TRBV5-1 to TRBJ1-2; TRBD1 matches at 9 bases. Germline V gives CDR1 SGHRS, CDR2 YFSETQ. V shed 3 bases, J shed 6 bases, and the junction held 6 bases outside the gene matches. This CDR3 region has 14 residues. CDR3 nucleotide sequence: TGCGCCAGCAGCTCGGGACAGGGCATTGATGGCTACACCTTC. It encodes CASSSGQGIDGYTF.

This clone has only a few counts. The chain has TRBV5-1 and TRBJ1-5, with TRBD1 as a possible D gene (6 bases). The CDR3 consists of 14 residues. The V end was cut by 0 bases, the J end by 3 bases, with 7 bases between. Per the germline V gene, CDR1 is SGHRS and CDR2 is YFSETQ. CDR3 bases: TGCGCCAGCAGCTTGGCAGGGGACAATCAGCCCCAGCATTTT. This gives the protein CASSLAGDNQPQHF.

The V gene is TRBV19, the J gene TRBJ2-1; perhaps TRBD2 as D (5 bases). Germline V lookup: CDR1 LNHDA, CDR2 SQIVND (reference sequence). The CDR3 totals 16 residues. Trimming stripped 3 bases from V and 2 bases from J, with 14 bases between. For the CDR3, the DNA is TGTGCCAGTAGTATTATTGCTAGCTCCCCCTACAATGAGCAGTTCTTC. As protein: CASSIIASSPYNEQFF.

This clone occurred a few times. The gene calls are TRBV4-1 and TRBJ2-5; 7 positions match TRBD1. V lost 3 bases, J lost 4 bases, and 11 bases stayed unmatched. Germline V gene data show CDR1 as MGHRA and CDR2 as YSYEKL. The length of the CDR3 is 16 residues. Here the CDR3 DNA reads TGCGCCAGCAGCCATTATCCAGGGGGTGAAAGAGAGACCCAGTACTTC. This codes for CASSHYPGGERETQYF.